This is a list of T cell receptor beta chains from one sample in a study of T cell responses to AZD1222 COVID-19 vaccine. Clones were sequenced by immunoSEQ multiplex PCR, and TCRdb holds only the in-frame ones, with some missing. The sample has some 86,000 clones, 80% seen once. Sequences were derived from peripheral blood, sampled on day 0 of AZD1222 vaccination. These TCRs come from an adult in good health. Both conserved end residues are part of each CDR3. D genes are given only for firm matches. Size is stated for part of the rows, as once, few or many counts, or as a class when the clone is expanded.

J gene | V gene | D gene | clone size | CDR3 DNA | CDR3 protein
TRBJ1-5 | TRBV4-1 | NA | many | TGCGCCAGCAGCCCCTTCGAAGGGAGCAATCAGCCCCAGCATTTT | CASSPFEGSNQPQHF
TRBJ1-3 | TRBV5-1 | TRBD1 | NA | TGCGCCAGCAGCTTGGGATTCGGGACAGGGGCTGGAAACACCATATATTTT | CASSLGFGTGAGNTIYF
TRBJ2-3 | TRBV6-2/TRBV6-3 | NA | once | TGTGCCAGCAGTTACCGGGACGCCACAGATACGCAGTATTTT | CASSYRDATDTQYF
TRBJ2-3 | TRBV24-1 | NA | NA | TGTGCCACCAGTGAGACGGGAACGGGAGATACGCAGTATTTT | CATSETGTGDTQYF
TRBJ2-5 | TRBV7-8 | TRBD2 | NA | TGTGCCAGCAGCCCCAGCGGGGGGGCCGAGACCCAGTACTTC | CASSPSGGAETQYF
TRBJ2-1 | TRBV5-1 | NA | NA | TGCGCCAGCAGCTTGTCCACACACAATGAGCAGTTCTTC | CASSLSTHNEQFF
TRBJ2-7 | TRBV7-2 | TRBD2 | NA | TGTGCCAGCAGCGCCCGGGACTACCCAAGCTACGAGCAGTACTTC | CASSARDYPSYEQYF
TRBJ2-5 | TRBV5-1 | TRBD2 | NA | TGCGCCAGCAGCTTGGATACTAGCGGGAGGGGAGAGACCCAGTACTTC | CASSLDTSGRGETQYF
TRBJ1-3 | TRBV3-1/TRBV3-2 | NA | NA | TGTGCCAGCAGCCGGGGTATAAACACCATATATTTT | CASSRGINTIYF
TRBJ2-1 | TRBV19 | NA | NA | TGTGCCAGTAGTTCTTACGGGTACGGTGAGCAGTTCTTC | CASSSYGYGEQFF
TRBJ1-6 | TRBV30 | NA | NA | TGTGCCTGGAGTACCCGCCCCTTACCCCTCCACTTT | CAWSTRPLPLHF
TRBJ2-5 | TRBV6-5 | TRBD1 | NA | TGTGCCAGCAGCCGACAGGGGAGGAGGGTCGAGACCCAGTACTTC | CASSRQGRRVETQYF
TRBJ2-7 | TRBV7-8 | NA | NA | TGTGCCAGCAGCCCGAACGGAGGGGAGGCCTACGAGCAGTACTTC | CASSPNGGEAYEQYF
TRBJ1-5 | TRBV12-3/TRBV12-4 | NA | NA | TGTGCCAGCAGTTTAAGCCCGGAGCCCCAGCATTTT | CASSLSPEPQHF
TRBJ2-7 | TRBV27 | TRBD1 | NA | TGTGCCAGCAGTACAACCGGGACAGCATCCTACGAGCAGTACTTC | CASSTTGTASYEQYF
TRBJ2-1 | TRBV24-1 | TRBD2 | NA | TGTGCCACCAGTGATCCGACTAGCGGGAGCGTCAATGAGCAGTTCTTC | CATSDPTSGSVNEQFF
TRBJ1-3 | TRBV6-1 | NA | NA | TGTGCCAGCAGTGAAAGCGGCTCTGGAAACACCATATATTTT | CASSESGSGNTIYF
TRBJ2-7 | TRBV15 | TRBD1 | NA | TGTGCCACCAGCTCACGACAGGGCTACGAGCAGTACTTC | CATSSRQGYEQYF
TRBJ1-2 | TRBV20-1 | NA | NA | TGCAGTGCTAGAGTTGCCCTTGGCTACACCTTC | CSARVALGYTF
TRBJ2-7 | TRBV28 | NA | NA | TGTGCCAGCAGTTCCCGGGTAGCAGGGTCCTACGAGCAGTACTTC | CASSSRVAGSYEQYF
TRBJ1-1 | TRBV7-9 | TRBD1 | NA | TGTGCCAGCAGCCCCACAGGGGGCGCGGACACTGAAGCTTTCTTT | CASSPTGGADTEAFF
TRBJ2-2 | TRBV5-4 | NA | NA | TGTGCCAGCAGCTTAGGGACGGGGAACACCGGGGAGCTGTTTTTT | CASSLGTGNTGELFF
TRBJ2-1 | TRBV7-2 | TRBD2 | NA | TGTGCCAGCAACCGGGACTACAAATACAATGAGCAGTTCTTC | CASNRDYKYNEQFF
TRBJ1-2 | TRBV7-9 | NA | NA | TGTGCCAGCAGCTTAGTCTCACAGGGCTACACCTTC | CASSLVSQGYTF
TRBJ2-3 | TRBV24-1 | NA | NA | TGTGCCACCAGTGAACCCCGGGGGAACACAGATACGCAGTATTTT | CATSEPRGNTDTQYF
TRBJ2-3 | TRBV28 | NA | NA | TGTGCCAGCAGTTTAAGCAGGGGGGCGGCAGATACGCAGTATTTT | CASSLSRGAADTQYF
TRBJ2-1 | TRBV5-4 | NA | once | TGTGCCAGCAGCACCCCGACTAGTTCCTACAATGAGCAGTTCTTC | CASSTPTSSYNEQFF
TRBJ1-6 | TRBV7-8 | NA | NA | TGTGCCAGCAGCTTAGGGGGGCCGAATTCACCCCTCCACTTT | CASSLGGPNSPLHF
TRBJ2-3 | TRBV18 | TRBD1 | NA | TGTGCCAGCTCAGACAGGGGAGCAGATACGCAGTATTTT | CASSDRGADTQYF
TRBJ1-4 | TRBV6-5 | TRBD1 | NA | TGTGCCAGCAGTTCGGGACAGGGAATTGGAAAACTGTTTTTT | CASSSGQGIGKLFF
TRBJ1-1 | TRBV5-1 | NA | once | TGCGCCAGCAGCTTGTGGGGCCCTAAGGGCACTGAAGCTTTCTTT | CASSLWGPKGTEAFF
TRBJ2-4 | TRBV23-1 | NA | NA | TGCGCCAGCAGTCAACAGGGGGGTAGGAAAAACATTCAGTACTTC | CASSQQGGRKNIQYF
TRBJ2-1 | TRBV10-3 | TRBD2 | NA | TGTGCCATCACTCCAGCGGGAGGCCCGGGGGAGCAGTTCTTC | CAITPAGGPGEQFF
TRBJ2-6 | TRBV7-8 | NA | NA | TGTGCCAGCAGCTTAACCGACAGCTCTGGGGCCAACGTCCTGACTTTC | CASSLTDSSGANVLTF
TRBJ1-2 | TRBV10-3 | NA | NA | TGTGCCATCAGTGAGTACGCAGGGAAGGGCTACACCTTC | CAISEYAGKGYTF
TRBJ2-1 | TRBV7-9 | TRBD2 | once | TGTGCCAGCAGCCCGAGCGGGGGGGCCTACAATGAGCAGTTCTTC | CASSPSGGAYNEQFF
TRBJ2-5 | TRBV18 | NA | NA | TGTGCCAGCTCACCAGAAAGGGAGACCCAGTACTTC | CASSPERETQYF
TRBJ1-6 | TRBV30 | TRBD1 | NA | TGTGCGTGGACTACGGGACAGGCAAACAATTCACCCCTCCACTTT | CAWTTGQANNSPLHF
TRBJ1-2 | TRBV2 | TRBD1 | NA | TGTGCCAGCATCCTAGGACAGGGGGCTTACTATGGCTACACCTTC | CASILGQGAYYGYTF
TRBJ2-3 | TRBV3-1/TRBV3-2 | TRBD1 | once | TGTGCCAGCAGCGAGGGACAGGGGACAGATACGCAGTATTTT | CASSEGQGTDTQYF
TRBJ1-5 | TRBV7-2 | NA | NA | TGTGCCAGCAGCTCAGGGACGTATAGCAATCAGCCCCAGCATTTT | CASSSGTYSNQPQHF
TRBJ2-2 | TRBV10-1 | NA | NA | TGCGCCAGCAGTCATTCCCCGGACGGGGAGCTGTTTTTT | CASSHSPDGELFF
TRBJ2-1 | TRBV18 | NA | once | TGTGCCAGCTCACCACTTACCGGGGGAGCAGTCCGCAATGAGCAGTTCTTC | CASSPLTGGAVRNEQFF
TRBJ1-1 | TRBV7-6 | TRBD1 | NA | TGTGCCAGCAGCCCAGGACAGGCGGGGAACACTGAAGCTTTCTTT | CASSPGQAGNTEAFF